There are many counts of the clone carrying this TCR beta chain. The data belong to a study of T cells after yellow fever vaccination. CDR1 is SGHNT and CDR2 is YYREEE in the germline V gene (reference sequence). CDR3 length equals 13 residues. V was clipped by 2 bases and J by 4 bases, with 9 bases between them. The TCR cDNA carried a universal primer site and UMIs from 5'RACE template switching. MiXCR, run by TCRdb on the 5' RACE reads, gives a single entry per CDR3 protein. Of roughly 120,000 distinct CDR3 sequences listed, around 7.2% are singletons. The sequencing here drew on CD4+ T cells sorted from PBMCs, taken around 45 days after the first yellow fever vaccination. The sequence came from a man aged 18 to 30 who received the YFV17D yellow fever vaccine. The chain joins TRBV5-4 to TRBJ1-2; no clear D. The CDR3 sequence: CASSFFAGYGYTF. The CDR3 nucleotides read TGTGCCAGCAGCTTTTTTGCGGGCTATGGCTACACCTTC.